This T cell receptor beta chain stems from a study of cytomegalovirus exposure and HLA in healthy donors (dated by TCRdb to the late 2010s). About the study as a whole: An earlier analysis of some 600 of the donors reported approximately 260 Gb of sequence data and around 100 million unique TCR beta sequences obtained from around 190 million T cells. An early release that covered some 630 HLA-typed donors contained approximately 300 gigabases of sequencing data and roughly 84 million unique TCR sequences. The genetic ancestry cluster associated with self-reported Caucasian donors included roughly 84% of the roughly 410 genotyped donors. The study aimed to test whether cataloging public T cell receptors could reveal signatures of past pathogen exposure. The study used immunosequencing to profile the T cell repertoires of approximately 640 subjects and linked those repertoires to cytomegalovirus serostatus. A separate validation cohort of roughly 130 different subjects was used in addition to the 666-subject first cohort. To predict cytomegalovirus infection status, the study brought together high-throughput TCR immunosequencing, statistical association of individual TCRs with disease status, and machine learning. To study patterns of TCR occurrence, a later analysis re-analyzed previously published TCR beta repertoires from several hundred donors and added high-resolution HLA genotyping. Rather than using new phenotypic data, the later analysis identified candidate immune exposures from TCR beta sequences and from how often those sequences occurred across donors. In an earlier analysis of roughly 580 of the donors, high-throughput TCR beta sequencing was used to judge whether each TCR beta V gene segment behaved as functional or pseudogenic. Donor age, sex, ethnicity and CMV serostatus were collected together with the repertoire data. A later genetic analysis took genome-wide SNP genotypes for about three fifths of the 666 donors and used that subset as a discovery cohort. All discovery cohort repertoires had been generated using a single sequencing platform. Both class I and class II loci were covered by HLA typing, at four-digit resolution. The number of typed donors differed by locus: roughly 620-640 for A, B, C, DRB1 and DQB1; 522 for DQA1; 606 for DPA1; and about 450 for DPB1. Because of strong linkage in the cohort, five DR-DQ haplotypes were treated as single units for association and clustering. On average, roughly 240,000 unique TCR beta nucleotide sequences were sequenced per donor among fewer than 500 genotyped donors of the cohort, with 15% to 20% of those sequences being non-productive.

The protocol used for the library was the immunoSEQ multiplex PCR assay. For the multiplex PCR, a mixture combining 60 forward primers for TCR Vbeta segments and 13 reverse primers for TCR Jbeta segments was used. Amplification of the CDR3 region of rearranged TCR beta genes was performed with a multiplex PCR assay on genomic DNA. On the Illumina HiSeq System, the amplified TCR beta libraries were sequenced as 87-base-pair reads. The authors processed their data as follows. A later analysis tallied about 77 million unique TCR beta chains across the 550 to 850 repertoires, and about 12 million of those chains were shared by two or more donors. Raw reads were error-corrected and collapsed into unique sequences by a nearest-neighbor algorithm in which closely related sequences were merged to remove PCR and sequencing errors. CDR3 sequences were aligned to IMGT reference sequences to assign V, D and J gene segments. Each retained sequence needed at least a six-nucleotide match to both a V gene segment and a J gene segment. Rearrangements were classified as productive when the CDR3 lacked stop codons and remained in frame with V and J, and all other rearrangements were classified as non-productive. CDR3 was defined by IMGT convention, running from the second conserved V-encoded cysteine to the conserved J-encoded phenylalanine. The earlier analysis of 587 of the donors excluded any sequence lacking an unambiguous match to a single V gene segment. In an earlier analysis of roughly 600 of the donors, a V segment was called functional when productive rearrangements were above 56.7%, and segregating when the standard deviation between donors exceeded 5%. A statistical classification framework was developed to diagnose cytomegalovirus status using the catalog of TCR beta chain sequences. In a later analysis, V and J genes were assigned by comparing TCR nucleotide sequences against IMGT/GENE-DB human TR gene sequences. Using the TCRdist pipeline, a later analysis assigned CDR3 sequences along with most-parsimonious VDJ recombination scenarios. A later analysis defined each TCR beta chain by its CDR3 amino acid sequence plus V-gene family, and excluded reads lacking a unique V-gene family. To address suspected cross-contamination and a sequencing artifact, a later analysis removed 592 highly shared, low-generation-probability nucleotide sequences. In a later analysis, a clonal expansion index for each public chain was calculated from normalized within-repertoire ranks of inferred template counts. In a later analysis, generation probabilities were computed with a VDJ recombination model fitted to out-of-frame rearrangements, and the resulting probabilities were checked against IGoR. Hypergeometric tests were used in a later analysis to score TCR-TCR, TCR-HLA and TCR-CMV co-occurrence, with a repertoire-size bias correction applied to the TCR pairs. False discovery rates were estimated in a later analysis by permuting HLA or CMV assignments 20 times. In a later analysis, co-occurring TCRs were grouped with DBSCAN, and TCRdist sequence similarity was added when clustering was performed within HLA-allele-positive subsets. Co-occurrence clustering excluded repertoires with fewer than 30,000 or more than 120,000 public chains, plus five with anomalous nucleotide sharing. The table comes from immuneACCESS by way of TCRdb, which keeps in-frame sequences with V and J called. Part of the clones is missing from these tables; in studies checked, under half for an unresolved V gene and the rest for unknown reasons. V and J calls and clone size are those listed in that table; D and trimming were worked out from the DNA. Here the sample has tens of thousands of clones; around 91% occur a single time. About an eighth of the sample lies in the top ten.

Regarding this clone: The target of this receptor is not known. No much larger clone is present one base from it, and per-base qualities are unavailable.

Paper-wide results and their limitations: Only TCR beta chains were sequenced in this cohort, and the absence of alpha or paired-chain data limited detectable features. Sequencing depth was assumed to be roughly uniform across donors in the presence/absence analyses, though that assumption may not hold. According to a later analysis, TCR association rates differed among HLA loci, with DRB1 alleles showing the most associated TCRs and HLA-C alleles showing the fewest. The sequencing pipeline was judged likely to have produced a cluster of highly shared sequence variants as a technical artifact. Strong co-occurrence of HLA alleles, especially DR and DQ, made assigning TCR associations to individual alleles difficult. An association between a missense DCLRE1C variant and V-gene and J-gene trimming of TCR beta chains was found in a later genetic analysis and replicated in an independent cohort. Correlated functional status among segregating V segments might be attributable to linkage disequilibrium, but an unknown experimental factor could not be ruled out. The classifier was reported to diagnose cytomegalovirus status with high specificity and sensitivity in both the original cohort and the validation cohort. In vitro tests confirmed that a few of the cytomegalovirus-associated TCR beta chains recognize cytomegalovirus antigens. It was suggested by the authors that the approach could potentially be generalized to other disease states and immunological phenotypes. Some IMGT-functional V segments, including TRBV6-2 and TRBV6-3, could not be told apart with the 87-base-pair reads, so those segments were excluded. A further reported finding was that TCR beta sequences accurately predicted the HLA-A and HLA-B alleles for most subjects in the first cohort. Because counts were too low, about 15 rarely observed V segments, including chromosome 9 orphons, were left out of the earlier analysis of 500 to 750 of the donors. Because HLA typing was missing for some donors at each locus, association tests included only the typed subset. The only immune exposure information available for the cohort was CMV serostatus. In a later analysis, HLA-associated TCR beta chains showed more clonal expansion and lower generation probabilities than non-associated chains that were equally common. According to a later analysis, most CMV-associated TCR beta chains appeared to be HLA-restricted, and the HLA associations seemed to be driven largely by CMV exposure. In the study, approximately 160 TCR beta chains were listed as associated with cytomegalovirus. Specific HLA alleles were associated with 16,951 TCR beta sequences at a false discovery rate of 0.05 in a later analysis. In an earlier analysis of a few hundred of the donors, most TCR beta V segments were observed in productive rearrangements about 87% or about 30% of the time, broadly matching IMGT annotations. According to a later genetic analysis, donors in an Asian-associated ancestry cluster had fewer N-insertions in productive TCRs than the approximately 650-donor mean. A later analysis reported that several top co-occurrence clusters appeared linked to parvovirus B19, influenza, CMV and Epstein-Barr virus. Most TCR sequences were seen in very few donors, while some public TCRs were found in many individuals.

Taken from cysteine to phenylalanine, the CDR3 has 16 residues. Here the CDR3 DNA is all that survives: 48 bases in frame from base 1. As encoded in the germline V gene, CDR1 is SGHAT while CDR2 is FQNNGV. V is reduced by 2 bases and J by 4 bases, leaving a spacing of 17 bases between them. The cohort was made up of about 610 healthy bone marrow donors. All cohort members were sampled while nominally healthy, although unrecorded immune exposures were likely present. The donor was CMV seropositive and was included in the group of approximately 300 seropositive cohort members. A peripheral blood sample was collected from each donor, and TCR beta sequencing was performed on peripheral blood mononuclear cells. Genomic DNA was extracted from the blood cell samples with the Qiagen DNeasy Blood Extraction Kit.

Sequences were obtained from PBMCs. The origin of this receptor is a woman in her twenties or thirties in good health and CMV-seropositive. The V and J genes are TRBV11-2 and TRBJ1-2; a tentative D match to TRBD1 spans 6 bases. The CDR3 amino acid sequence is: CASSLKSQGGFYGYTF. The bases read TGTGCCAGCAGCTTAAAGTCACAGGGCGGGTTCTATGGCTACACCTTC.